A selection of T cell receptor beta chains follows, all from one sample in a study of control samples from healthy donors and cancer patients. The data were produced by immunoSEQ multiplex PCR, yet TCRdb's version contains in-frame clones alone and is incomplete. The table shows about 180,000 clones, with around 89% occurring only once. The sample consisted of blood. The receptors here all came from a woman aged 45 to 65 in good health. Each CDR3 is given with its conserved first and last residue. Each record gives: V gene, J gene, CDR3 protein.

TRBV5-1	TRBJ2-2	CASSFQPSPTGELFF
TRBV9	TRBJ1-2	CASSVDGGGSGYTF
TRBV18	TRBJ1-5	CASSEGWSQPQHF
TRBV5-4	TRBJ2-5	CASSRDRDSGETQYF
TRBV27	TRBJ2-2	CASSPLGTTNTGELFF
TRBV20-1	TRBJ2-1	CSASRGNYNEQFF
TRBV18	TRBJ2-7	CASSSFGRDEQYF
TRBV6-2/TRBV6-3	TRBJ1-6	CASSYGFWNSPLHF
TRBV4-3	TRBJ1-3	CASSQDYPGSTGNTIYF
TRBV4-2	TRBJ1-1	CASSQDGNTPNTEAFF
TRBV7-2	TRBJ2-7	CASSWVRVGEQYF
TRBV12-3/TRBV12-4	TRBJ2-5	CASSSSVQETQYF
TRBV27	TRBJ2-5	CASRQGQETQYF
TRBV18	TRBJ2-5	CASSGGPLQETQYF
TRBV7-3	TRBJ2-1	CASSSLGVAVNEQFF
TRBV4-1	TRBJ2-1	CASMGGSNEQFF
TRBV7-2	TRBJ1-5	CASSFEGSQPQHF
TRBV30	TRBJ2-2	CAWSRGSNTGELFF
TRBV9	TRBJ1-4	CASSVGGSNEKLFF
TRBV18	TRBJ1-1	CASSPRRGRGLNTEAFF
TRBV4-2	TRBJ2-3	CASSQGGSRIALSTDTQYF
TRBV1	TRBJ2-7	CTSSQEGVAGSGAYEQYF
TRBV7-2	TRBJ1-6	CASSRPGTGTSPLHF
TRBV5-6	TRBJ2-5	CASSLGLAKETQYF
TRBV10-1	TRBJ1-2	CASRVPGSRSGYTF
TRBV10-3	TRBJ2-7	CAISTGPGGQYF
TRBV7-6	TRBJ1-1	CASSSTGNTEAFF
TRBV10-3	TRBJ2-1	CAISGLAGGTYNEQFF
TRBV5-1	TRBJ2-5	CASTNGLSDETQYF